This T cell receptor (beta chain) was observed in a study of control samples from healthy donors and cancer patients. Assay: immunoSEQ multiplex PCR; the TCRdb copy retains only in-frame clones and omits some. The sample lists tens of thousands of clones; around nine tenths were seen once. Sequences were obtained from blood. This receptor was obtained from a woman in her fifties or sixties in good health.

The CDR3 DNA is TGTGCCAGCAGTTACAAAGGGCCGGGAAACTATGGCTACACCTTC. Translated: CASSYKGPGNYGYTF. This chain connects TRBV6-2 or TRBV6-3 to TRBJ1-2, with unresolved D. Per the germline V gene, CDR1 is MNHEY and CDR2 is SVGEGT. The CDR3 spans 15 residues. The V and J ends lost 2 bases and 2 bases respectively, with 12 bases between them.